Listed below are T cell receptor beta chains from one sample, sequenced in a study of patients and donors after allogeneic stem cell transplantation. From the RT-PCR reads, TCRdb called clonotypes with MiXCR, one entry per CDR3 protein. The data show approximately 310 distinct CDR3 sequences, roughly 1% seen once. The specimen sequenced was blood, either unsorted or a sorted T cell fraction (not recorded which). These receptors came from a human donor who was either an allogeneic HSCT recipient or a stem cell or donor lymphocyte infusion donor (not recorded which). It is not recorded whose cells these are; they may come from a transplant donor. Both conserved end residues are part of each CDR3. The D gene is left open where the match is weak. Expanded clones are given a class, and other clones once, few, many or no size at all.

clone_size: large; v_call: TRBV29-1; j_call: TRBJ2-1; d_call: NA; cdr3_aa: CSAPVRDYNEQFF; cdr3_nt: TGCAGCGCTCCAGTCAGGGACTACAATGAGCAGTTCTTC
clone_size: few; v_call: TRBV30; j_call: TRBJ2-1; d_call: TRBD2; cdr3_aa: CALERGTSGYNEQFF; cdr3_nt: TGTGCCTTAGAACGGGGGACTAGCGGTTACAATGAGCAGTTCTTC
clone_size: large; v_call: TRBV6-1; j_call: TRBJ2-3; d_call: TRBD2; cdr3_aa: CASSEALAGADTQYF; cdr3_nt: TGTGCCAGCAGTGAAGCGCTAGCGGGGGCAGATACGCAGTATTTT
clone_size: medium-sized; v_call: TRBV11-2; j_call: TRBJ2-1; d_call: NA; cdr3_aa: CASSLGSNYNEQFF; cdr3_nt: TGTGCCAGCAGCCTAGGGTCGAATTACAATGAGCAGTTCTTC
clone_size: hyperexpanded; v_call: TRBV18; j_call: TRBJ1-2; d_call: NA; cdr3_aa: CASHREANYGYTF; cdr3_nt: TGTGCCAGCCACCGGGAGGCTAACTATGGCTACACCTTC
clone_size: hyperexpanded; v_call: TRBV9; j_call: TRBJ2-7; d_call: NA; cdr3_aa: CASSVALGITYEQYF; cdr3_nt: TGTGCCAGCAGCGTAGCGTTGGGCATCACTTACGAGCAGTACTTC
clone_size: large; v_call: TRBV11-2; j_call: TRBJ2-5; d_call: NA; cdr3_aa: CASSLGSFETQYF; cdr3_nt: TGTGCCAGCAGCTTAGGATCATTCGAGACCCAGTACTTC
clone_size: medium-sized; v_call: TRBV12-3/TRBV12-4; j_call: TRBJ2-5; d_call: TRBD2; cdr3_aa: CASSFGRDRETQYF; cdr3_nt: TGTGCCAGCAGTTTTGGGAGGGACCGAGAGACCCAGTACTTC
clone_size: large; v_call: TRBV7-8; j_call: TRBJ2-7; d_call: NA; cdr3_aa: CASSLGSMGEQYF; cdr3_nt: TGTGCCAGCAGCTTAGGGTCTATGGGGGAGCAGTACTTC
clone_size: medium-sized; v_call: TRBV2; j_call: TRBJ1-2; d_call: NA; cdr3_aa: CASSDIRMGHQGYGYTF; cdr3_nt: TGTGCCAGCAGTGATATACGTATGGGACATCAGGGCTATGGCTACACCTTC
clone_size: large; v_call: TRBV5-5; j_call: TRBJ2-5; d_call: TRBD1; cdr3_aa: CASSGTGGGETQYF; cdr3_nt: TGTGCCAGCAGCGGGACAGGGGGCGGAGAGACCCAGTACTTC
clone_size: large; v_call: TRBV29-1; j_call: TRBJ2-6; d_call: NA; cdr3_aa: CSVWAVGSGANVLTF; cdr3_nt: TGCAGCGTGTGGGCGGTGGGTTCTGGGGCCAACGTCCTGACTTTC
clone_size: medium-sized; v_call: TRBV7-2; j_call: TRBJ2-2; d_call: NA; cdr3_aa: CASSLGWTGELFF; cdr3_nt: TGTGCCAGCAGCTTAGGTTGGACCGGGGAGCTGTTTTTT
clone_size: medium-sized; v_call: TRBV6-1; j_call: TRBJ1-2; d_call: NA; cdr3_aa: CASSGYLLGLDYGYTF; cdr3_nt: TGTGCCAGCAGTGGATACCTGTTGGGACTGGACTATGGCTACACCTTC
clone_size: medium-sized; v_call: TRBV9; j_call: TRBJ1-1; d_call: NA; cdr3_aa: CASSLASTNTEAFF; cdr3_nt: TGTGCCAGTTCCCTGGCCTCGACGAACACTGAAGCTTTCTTT
clone_size: medium-sized; v_call: TRBV27; j_call: TRBJ1-6; d_call: NA; cdr3_aa: CASSHREGNSPLHF; cdr3_nt: TGTGCCAGCAGTCACAGGGAGGGAAATTCACCCCTCCACTTT
clone_size: large; v_call: TRBV20-1; j_call: TRBJ2-7; d_call: TRBD1; cdr3_aa: CSARGGLGTDATYEQYF; cdr3_nt: TGCAGTGCTAGAGGGGGCCTAGGGACAGACGCTACATACGAGCAGTACTTC
clone_size: large; v_call: TRBV7-9; j_call: TRBJ2-6; d_call: NA; cdr3_aa: CASSSFTAGTANVLTF; cdr3_nt: TGTGCCAGCAGCTCGTTTACGGCAGGTACGGCCAACGTCCTGACTTTC
clone_size: large; v_call: TRBV19; j_call: TRBJ1-1; d_call: NA; cdr3_aa: CASIRTANTEAFF; cdr3_nt: TGTGCCAGTATCCGGACAGCGAACACTGAAGCTTTCTTT
clone_size: large; v_call: TRBV9; j_call: TRBJ1-1; d_call: TRBD1; cdr3_aa: CASSPSTGANTEAFF; cdr3_nt: TGTGCCAGCAGCCCCTCGACAGGGGCGAACACTGAAGCTTTCTTT
clone_size: medium-sized; v_call: TRBV12-3/TRBV12-4; j_call: TRBJ1-5; d_call: NA; cdr3_aa: CASSRTDSNQPQHF; cdr3_nt: TGTGCCAGCAGTCGGACAGATAGCAATCAGCCCCAGCATTTT
clone_size: medium-sized; v_call: TRBV4-1; j_call: TRBJ1-1; d_call: NA; cdr3_aa: CASSPRTANTEAFF; cdr3_nt: TGCGCCAGCAGCCCCCGGACAGCGAACACTGAAGCTTTCTTT
clone_size: medium-sized; v_call: TRBV27; j_call: TRBJ2-7; d_call: NA; cdr3_aa: CASSFTETYEQYF; cdr3_nt: TGTGCCAGCAGTTTTACGGAGACCTACGAGCAGTACTTC
clone_size: medium-sized; v_call: TRBV28; j_call: TRBJ2-7; d_call: TRBD1; cdr3_aa: CASRLTGGYEQYF; cdr3_nt: TGTGCCAGCAGGCTCACAGGGGGCTACGAGCAGTACTTC
clone_size: large; v_call: TRBV7-9; j_call: TRBJ2-7; d_call: NA; cdr3_aa: CASSSQWGPSSYEQYF; cdr3_nt: TGTGCCAGCAGCTCTCAGTGGGGGCCTAGCTCCTACGAGCAGTACTTC
clone_size: medium-sized; v_call: TRBV12-3/TRBV12-4; j_call: TRBJ2-1; d_call: NA; cdr3_aa: CASSQDIYNEQFF; cdr3_nt: TGTGCCAGCAGCCAAGACATTTACAATGAGCAGTTCTTC
clone_size: medium-sized; v_call: TRBV5-1; j_call: TRBJ2-7; d_call: TRBD1; cdr3_aa: CASSLRGQPSYEQYF; cdr3_nt: TGCGCCAGCAGCTTGAGGGGACAGCCCTCCTACGAGCAGTACTTC
clone_size: large; v_call: TRBV29-1; j_call: TRBJ2-1; d_call: NA; cdr3_aa: CSAQTSYNEQFF; cdr3_nt: TGCAGCGCCCAAACGAGCTACAATGAGCAGTTCTTC
clone_size: medium-sized; v_call: TRBV27; j_call: TRBJ2-7; d_call: NA; cdr3_aa: CASSLSGRDYEQYF; cdr3_nt: TGTGCCAGCAGTTTATCGGGCAGGGACTACGAGCAGTACTTC
clone_size: large; v_call: TRBV14; j_call: TRBJ2-4; d_call: NA; cdr3_aa: CASSQDLEGDIQYF; cdr3_nt: TGTGCCAGCAGCCAAGATTTGGAAGGGGACATTCAGTACTTC
clone_size: large; v_call: TRBV18; j_call: TRBJ2-1; d_call: NA; cdr3_aa: CASSPEYNEQFF; cdr3_nt: TGTGCCAGCTCACCCGAATACAATGAGCAGTTCTTC
clone_size: medium-sized; v_call: TRBV10-2; j_call: TRBJ2-1; d_call: NA; cdr3_aa: CASAANEQFF; cdr3_nt: TGCGCCAGCGCGGCGAATGAGCAGTTCTTC
clone_size: large; v_call: TRBV12-2; j_call: TRBJ1-5; d_call: NA; cdr3_aa: CASRPMTGCQPQHF; cdr3_nt: TGTGCAAGTCGCCCGATGACAGGGTGCCAGCCCCAGCATTTT
clone_size: large; v_call: TRBV10-3; j_call: TRBJ1-1; d_call: NA; cdr3_aa: CAISDRGGTEAFF; cdr3_nt: TGTGCCATCAGTGACCGGGGGGGCACTGAAGCTTTCTTT
clone_size: NA; v_call: TRBV7-3; j_call: TRBJ2-1; d_call: TRBD2; cdr3_aa: CASSQSGGHYNEQFF; cdr3_nt: TGTGCCAGCAGCCAAAGCGGGGGGCATTACAATGAGCAGTTCTTC
clone_size: medium-sized; v_call: TRBV20-1; j_call: TRBJ2-2; d_call: NA; cdr3_aa: CSARDLRGPGELFF; cdr3_nt: TGCAGTGCTAGAGATCTGCGGGGGCCCGGGGAGCTGTTTTTT
clone_size: medium-sized; v_call: TRBV2; j_call: TRBJ1-1; d_call: NA; cdr3_aa: CASSEGTNTEAFF; cdr3_nt: TGTGCCAGCAGTGAAGGCACGAACACTGAAGCTTTCTTT
clone_size: medium-sized; v_call: TRBV5-5; j_call: TRBJ2-1; d_call: NA; cdr3_aa: CASSPAETEQFF; cdr3_nt: TGTGCCAGCAGCCCTGCTGAAACTGAGCAGTTCTTC
clone_size: large; v_call: TRBV5-1; j_call: TRBJ2-7; d_call: NA; cdr3_aa: CASSLAVRTYEQYF; cdr3_nt: TGCGCCAGCAGCTTGGCCGTCAGAACCTACGAGCAGTACTTC
clone_size: medium-sized; v_call: TRBV5-1; j_call: TRBJ2-3; d_call: NA; cdr3_aa: CASSSHGTGTDTQYF; cdr3_nt: TGCGCCAGCAGCTCGCACGGGACGGGCACAGATACGCAGTATTTT
clone_size: large; v_call: TRBV2; j_call: TRBJ1-5; d_call: TRBD1; cdr3_aa: CASRPGTGASQPQHF; cdr3_nt: TGTGCCAGCAGACCCGGGACAGGGGCAAGTCAGCCCCAGCATTTT
clone_size: large; v_call: TRBV7-2; j_call: TRBJ1-6; d_call: NA; cdr3_aa: CASSYRAYNSPLHF; cdr3_nt: TGTGCCAGCAGCTACAGAGCTTATAATTCACCCCTCCACTTT
clone_size: medium-sized; v_call: TRBV4-2; j_call: TRBJ1-5; d_call: TRBD1; cdr3_aa: CASSQDRGRPDQPQHF; cdr3_nt: TGTGCCAGCAGCCAAGACAGGGGGCGCCCTGATCAGCCCCAGCATTTT
clone_size: medium-sized; v_call: TRBV4-3; j_call: TRBJ2-6; d_call: TRBD1; cdr3_aa: CASSQDRGSGANVLTF; cdr3_nt: TGCGCCAGCAGCCAGGACAGGGGATCAGGGGCCAACGTCCTGACTTTC
clone_size: medium-sized; v_call: TRBV3-1; j_call: TRBJ2-1; d_call: NA; cdr3_aa: CASSQWSNEQFF; cdr3_nt: TGTGCCAGCAGCCAATGGAGCAATGAGCAGTTCTTC
clone_size: large; v_call: TRBV27; j_call: TRBJ1-2; d_call: NA; cdr3_aa: CAIRTDQFGYTF; cdr3_nt: TGTGCCATCAGGACAGACCAGTTTGGCTACACCTTC
clone_size: large; v_call: TRBV12-3/TRBV12-4; j_call: TRBJ1-5; d_call: NA; cdr3_aa: CASSEGNQPQHF; cdr3_nt: TGTGCCAGCAGTGAGGGGAATCAGCCCCAGCATTTT
clone_size: medium-sized; v_call: TRBV28; j_call: TRBJ2-6; d_call: NA; cdr3_aa: CASSEVRVTGANVLTF; cdr3_nt: TGTGCCAGCAGCGAAGTCCGGGTGACGGGGGCCAACGTCCTGACTTTC